These 9 T cell receptor beta chains were sequenced from one sample in a study of T cell responses to AZD1222 COVID-19 vaccine. The table came from immunoSEQ multiplex PCR; TCRdb's copy has only in-frame clones and leaves some out. The repertoire holds approximately 75,000 clones, with 85% to 90% as singletons. Sequencing was performed on peripheral blood, taken 28 days after the second AZD1222 dose. These receptors were obtained from an adult who received the AZD1222 COVID-19 vaccine.

This rearrangement joins TRBV18 to TRBJ2-7, with TRBD1 matching over 9 bases. The CDR3 totals 15 residues. With V trimmed by 5 bases and J by 4 bases, 9 bases remained unmatched. The germline V gene encodes CDR1 KGHSH and CDR2 LQKENI. CDR3 DNA sequence: TGTGCCAGCTCATCTACAGGACAGGGGCCTTACGAGCAGTACTTC. Its translation is CASSSTGQGPYEQYF. The variable domain in full, completed from reference TRBV18 and TRBJ2-7, reads NAGVMQNPRHLVRRRGQEARLRCSPMKGHSHVYWYRQLPEEGLKFMVYLQKENIIDESGMPKERFSAEFPKEGPSILRIQQVVRGDSAAYFCASSSTGQGPYEQYFGPGTRLTVT.

This chain uses TRBV19 with TRBJ1-5, with 7 bases lining up with TRBD1. The trim removed 8 bases at V and 5 bases at J, leaving 9 bases unmatched. The CDR3 has 14 amino acids. Germline CDR1 and CDR2: LNHDA and SQIVND (reference sequence). CDR3 nucleotides: TGTGCCAGTGGCTCCGGGACAGAGTATCAGCCCCAGCATTTT. This encodes CASGSGTEYQPQHF.

The chain recombines TRBV27 with TRBJ1-5; D is possibly TRBD1 (6 bases). The CDR3 runs 16 residues. The V end lost 7 bases, the J end lost 1 base, and 17 bases lay between the germline ends. In germline, CDR1 is MNHEY, CDR2 SMNVEV (reference sequence). The CDR3 coding sequence is TGTGCCAGCACCCCCCGAGCAACAGGGAGCAATCAGCCCCAGCATTTT. Amino acids: CASTPRATGSNQPQHF.

The chain joins TRBV2 to TRBJ2-1; 14 nucleotides agree with TRBD2. From germline, CDR1 is SNHLY and CDR2 FYNNEI. After removal of 7 bases from V and 3 bases from J, the junction contained 14 bases not matched to a gene. The CDR3 loop spans 19 amino acids. CDR3 amino acids: CASTGLAGGLYVIYNEQFF. The CDR3 DNA reads as TGTGCCAGCACTGGACTAGCGGGGGGTCTCTACGTCATCTACAATGAGCAGTTCTTC.

This chain connects TRBV3-1 (or the pseudogene TRBV3-2) to TRBJ2-5, with 8 bases aligning to TRBD2. The CDR3 length is 14 residues. J was trimmed by 3 bases and V by 4 bases; bases with no gene match: 4. Germline loops: CDR1 LGHDT, CDR2 YNNKEL (reference sequence). The CDR3 nucleotides are TGTGCCAGCAGCCCCGGACTAGCTGAAGAGACCCAGTACTTC. This codes for CASSPGLAEETQYF.

The chain couples TRBV30 to TRBJ1-1, with TRBD1 matching 7 bases. CDR1 is GTSNPN and CDR2 is SVGIG in the germline V gene (reference sequence). The CDR3 length is 14 residues. The J segment lost 1 base and the V segment lost 2 bases, leaving 4 bases of the junction unmatched. CDR3 region: CAWSWGQTNTEAFF. CDR3 DNA sequence: TGTGCCTGGAGTTGGGGACAGACGAACACTGAAGCTTTCTTT.

The chain is built from TRBV9 and TRBJ1-2; a weak D match, TRBD1 (6 bases). Germline V gene lookup returns CDR1 SGDLS and CDR2 YYNGEE. CDR3 length: 18 amino acids. Deletions cut 1 base from V and 4 bases from J, with 23 bases between. In DNA, the CDR3 is TGTGCCAGCAGCGTAAGTCAGGGGAGGGGAGCCTTAGGCTATGGCTACACCTTC. This gives the protein CASSVSQGRGALGYGYTF.

DNA for the CDR3: TGTGCCAGCAGCTTAGCGACAGTGAACACTGAAGCTTTCTTT. Encoded protein: CASSLATVNTEAFF. This chain uses TRBV7-2 with TRBJ1-1; TRBD1 is a possible D gene (5 bases). The CDR3 loop spans 14 amino acids. Germline V gene lookup returns CDR1 SGHTA and CDR2 FQGNSA. V shed 0 bases and J shed 0 bases, with 5 bases lying between them.

CDR3: CSVVGWGGTDTQYF. The DNA for the CDR3 is TGCAGCGTTGTAGGGTGGGGGGGCACAGATACGCAGTATTTT. The V call is TRBV29-1, the J call TRBJ2-3, with D maybe TRBD2 (6 bases). Germline CDR1 reads SQVTM; CDR2 reads ANQGSEA. The CDR3 is 14 amino acids. Trimming removed 4 bases from V and 1 base from J, with 12 bases in between.